Listed below are T cell receptor beta chains from one sample, sequenced in a study of ipilimumab plus nivolumab after autologous stem cell transplantation. Assay: immunoSEQ multiplex PCR; the TCRdb copy retains only in-frame clones and omits some. The sample has 15,000 to 20,000 clones; 71% are singletons. The sample consisted of PBMCs, taken in a trial of ipilimumab plus nivolumab as post-transplant consolidation. All receptors derive from a male donor with diffuse large B-cell lymphoma. The CDR3 runs from the conserved cysteine through the conserved F or W. The order of the fields is D gene, CDR3 length, clone size, J gene, V gene, CDR3 protein, CDR3 DNA. A D gene is named only where the DNA matches it firmly. Clone size, where shown, is once, few, many, or a class for clones that have expanded.

D gene: TRBD1
CDR3 length: 16
clone size: -
J gene: TRBJ1-2
V gene: TRBV19
CDR3 protein: CASSPNNRDRGPFYTF
CDR3 DNA: TGTGCCAGTAGCCCGAATAACCGGGACAGGGGGCCTTTCTACACCTTC

D gene: -
CDR3 length: 14
clone size: -
J gene: TRBJ2-3
V gene: TRBV2
CDR3 protein: CASRGGLGTDTQYF
CDR3 DNA: TGTGCCTCGAGGGGGGGCCTGGGCACAGATACGCAGTATTTT

D gene: -
CDR3 length: 16
clone size: -
J gene: TRBJ2-3
V gene: TRBV4-1
CDR3 protein: CASSLDGGPGADTQYF
CDR3 DNA: TGCGCCAGCAGCCTTGATGGGGGGCCGGGGGCAGATACGCAGTATTTT

D gene: -
CDR3 length: 11
clone size: once
J gene: TRBJ1-2
V gene: TRBV18
CDR3 protein: CASSGKDGYTF
CDR3 DNA: TGTGCCAGCTCAGGGAAGGATGGCTACACCTTC

D gene: -
CDR3 length: 13
clone size: -
J gene: TRBJ1-1
V gene: TRBV9
CDR3 protein: CASSRGDSTEAFF
CDR3 DNA: TGTGCCAGCAGCCGGGGAGACAGCACTGAAGCTTTCTTT

D gene: -
CDR3 length: 14
clone size: few
J gene: TRBJ2-1
V gene: TRBV11-3
CDR3 protein: CASSLPVLYNEQFF
CDR3 DNA: TGTGCCAGCAGCCTCCCGGTTCTATACAATGAGCAGTTCTTC

D gene: TRBD2
CDR3 length: 13
clone size: -
J gene: TRBJ2-7
V gene: TRBV29-1
CDR3 protein: CSVLAGGSYEQYF
CDR3 DNA: TGCAGCGTTCTAGCGGGGGGCTCCTACGAGCAGTACTTC

D gene: -
CDR3 length: 12
clone size: -
J gene: TRBJ2-1
V gene: TRBV15
CDR3 protein: CATSRDLNEQFF
CDR3 DNA: TGTGCCACCAGCAGAGATTTGAATGAGCAGTTCTTC

D gene: -
CDR3 length: 11
clone size: few
J gene: TRBJ2-7
V gene: TRBV7-8
CDR3 protein: CASTMLREQYF
CDR3 DNA: TGTGCCAGCACTATGCTCAGGGAGCAGTACTTC

D gene: -
CDR3 length: 12
clone size: -
J gene: TRBJ1-5
V gene: TRBV29-1
CDR3 protein: CSASTGNQPQHF
CDR3 DNA: TGCAGCGCCAGCACAGGGAATCAGCCCCAGCATTTT

D gene: -
CDR3 length: 16
clone size: -
J gene: TRBJ2-7
V gene: TRBV5-6
CDR3 protein: CASSPISGYYSYEQYF
CDR3 DNA: TGTGCCAGCAGCCCCATTTCCGGGTATTACTCCTACGAGCAGTACTTC

D gene: -
CDR3 length: 13
clone size: once
J gene: TRBJ1-2
V gene: TRBV19
CDR3 protein: CASTSQRGEGYTF
CDR3 DNA: TGTGCCAGTACCTCACAGCGAGGGGAAGGCTACACCTTC

D gene: TRBD2
CDR3 length: 17
clone size: few
J gene: TRBJ2-5
V gene: TRBV15
CDR3 protein: CATSGRTSGGELGTQYF
CDR3 DNA: TGTGCCACCAGCGGGCGGACTAGCGGGGGGGAGCTTGGGACCCAGTACTTC

D gene: -
CDR3 length: 14
clone size: -
J gene: TRBJ1-1
V gene: TRBV19
CDR3 protein: CASSAGTMNTEAFF
CDR3 DNA: TGTGCCAGTAGTGCCGGGACGATGAACACTGAAGCTTTCTTT

D gene: -
CDR3 length: 11
clone size: -
J gene: TRBJ1-1
V gene: TRBV2
CDR3 protein: CASTVDTEAFF
CDR3 DNA: TGTGCCAGCACGGTAGACACTGAAGCTTTCTTT

D gene: -
CDR3 length: 13
clone size: -
J gene: TRBJ2-2
V gene: TRBV19
CDR3 protein: CASSRKNTGELFF
CDR3 DNA: TGTGCCAGTAGTCGCAAGAACACCGGGGAGCTGTTTTTT

D gene: TRBD2
CDR3 length: 15
clone size: -
J gene: TRBJ2-1
V gene: TRBV5-1
CDR3 protein: CASSLVTSGTNEQFF
CDR3 DNA: TGCGCCAGCAGCCTAGTGACTAGCGGGACCAATGAGCAGTTCTTC

D gene: TRBD1
CDR3 length: 14
clone size: -
J gene: TRBJ1-5
V gene: TRBV7-2
CDR3 protein: CASSGQGGNQPQHF
CDR3 DNA: TGTGCCAGCAGCGGACAGGGCGGCAATCAGCCCCAGCATTTT

D gene: TRBD1
CDR3 length: 14
clone size: few
J gene: TRBJ1-1
V gene: TRBV10-3
CDR3 protein: CAMAPGQGNTEAFF
CDR3 DNA: TGTGCCATGGCGCCGGGACAGGGGAACACTGAAGCTTTCTTT

D gene: TRBD1
CDR3 length: 15
clone size: -
J gene: TRBJ2-3
V gene: TRBV7-7
CDR3 protein: CASSTGQGPTDTQYF
CDR3 DNA: TGTGCTAGCAGCACCGGACAGGGGCCGACAGATACGCAGTATTTT

D gene: TRBD1
CDR3 length: 14
clone size: -
J gene: TRBJ1-5
V gene: TRBV27
CDR3 protein: CASSLWTGSQPQHF
CDR3 DNA: TGTGCCAGCAGTTTGTGGACAGGGAGCCAGCCCCAGCATTTT

D gene: TRBD1
CDR3 length: 14
clone size: -
J gene: TRBJ2-7
V gene: TRBV7-2
CDR3 protein: CASSLGTGTYEQYF
CDR3 DNA: TGTGCCAGCAGCTTGGGGACAGGGACCTACGAGCAGTACTTC

D gene: -
CDR3 length: 15
clone size: -
J gene: TRBJ2-1
V gene: TRBV11-3
CDR3 protein: CASSHSSFSYNEQFF
CDR3 DNA: TGTGCCAGCAGCCATAGCTCCTTCTCCTACAATGAGCAGTTCTTC

D gene: -
CDR3 length: 13
clone size: -
J gene: TRBJ2-5
V gene: TRBV2
CDR3 protein: CASSERDQETQYF
CDR3 DNA: TGTGCCAGCAGTGAGAGGGACCAAGAGACCCAGTACTTC

D gene: TRBD1
CDR3 length: 15
clone size: few
J gene: TRBJ1-6
V gene: TRBV5-1
CDR3 protein: CASSFGTGRNSPLHF
CDR3 DNA: TGCGCCAGCAGCTTCGGGACAGGGAGAAATTCACCCCTCCACTTT

D gene: TRBD1
CDR3 length: 14
clone size: -
J gene: TRBJ1-3
V gene: TRBV9
CDR3 protein: CASSAKQGGDTIYF
CDR3 DNA: TGTGCCAGCAGCGCGAAACAGGGGGGTGACACCATATATTTT

D gene: TRBD2
CDR3 length: 16
clone size: -
J gene: TRBJ2-2
V gene: TRBV5-4
CDR3 protein: CASSGRERGDTGELFF
CDR3 DNA: TGTGCCAGCAGCGGGCGGGAGAGAGGGGACACCGGGGAGCTGTTTTTT